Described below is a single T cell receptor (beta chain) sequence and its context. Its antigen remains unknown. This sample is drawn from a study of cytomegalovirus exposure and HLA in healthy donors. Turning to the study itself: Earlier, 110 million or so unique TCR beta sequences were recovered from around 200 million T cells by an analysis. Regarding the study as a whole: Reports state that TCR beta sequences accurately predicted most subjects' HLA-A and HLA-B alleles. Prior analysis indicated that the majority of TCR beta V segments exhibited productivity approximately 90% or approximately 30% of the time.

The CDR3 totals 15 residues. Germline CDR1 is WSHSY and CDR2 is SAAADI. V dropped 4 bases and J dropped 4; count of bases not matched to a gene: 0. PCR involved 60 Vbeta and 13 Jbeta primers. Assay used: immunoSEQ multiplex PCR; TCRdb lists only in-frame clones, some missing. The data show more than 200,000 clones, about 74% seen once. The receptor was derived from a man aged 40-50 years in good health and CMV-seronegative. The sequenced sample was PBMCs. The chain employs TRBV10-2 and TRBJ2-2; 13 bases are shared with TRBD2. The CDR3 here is CASSGTSGSTGELFF. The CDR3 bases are TGCGCCAGCAGTGGGACTAGCGGGAGCACCGGGGAGCTGTTTTTT.